This T cell receptor (beta chain) derives from a study of Graves' ophthalmopathy and Graves' hyperthyroidism. This clonotype was picked up a small number of times. RNA transcripts were the source from which TCR beta CDR3 regions were amplified. RT-PCR in the first round used HTBI primers; a second-round multiplex PCR followed. TCRdb re-analysed the multiplex PCR reads in MiXCR, keeping a single row per CDR3 protein. Among over a million distinct CDR3 sequences, about 40% were seen once, and the ten largest hold around 10%. CDR1 MDHEN and CDR2 SYDVKM come from the germline V gene. The V and J ends lost 4 bases and 4 bases respectively, with 7 bases between them. This CDR3 spans 12 amino acids.

The chain carries TRBV28 and TRBJ1-2; no firm D call. Sequenced material: peripheral blood or thyroid tissue (not recorded which). The clonotype originates from an adult man with Graves' hyperthyroidism. CDR3 DNA: TGTGCCAGCAGTTGGTCGGGCTATGGCTACACCTTC. It yields the protein CASSWSGYGYTF.